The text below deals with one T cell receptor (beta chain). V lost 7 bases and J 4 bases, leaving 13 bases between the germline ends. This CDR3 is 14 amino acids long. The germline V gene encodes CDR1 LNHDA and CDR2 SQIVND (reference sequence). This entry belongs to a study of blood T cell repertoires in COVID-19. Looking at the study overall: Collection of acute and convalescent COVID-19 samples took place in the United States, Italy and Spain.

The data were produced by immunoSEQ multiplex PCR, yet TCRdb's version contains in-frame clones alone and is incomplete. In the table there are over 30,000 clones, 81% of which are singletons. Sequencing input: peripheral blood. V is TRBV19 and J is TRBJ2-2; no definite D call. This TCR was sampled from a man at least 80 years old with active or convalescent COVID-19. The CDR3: CASTRSLPTGELFF. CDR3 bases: TGTGCCAGTACGAGAAGTCTGCCCACCGGGGAGCTGTTTTTT.